Listed below are T cell receptor beta chains from one sample, sequenced in a study of cytomegalovirus exposure and HLA in healthy donors. The protocol was immunoSEQ multiplex PCR, while the TCRdb copy is restricted to in-frame clones and leaves out a portion. Of 280,000 or so clones listed, around 90% are singletons. Material: PBMCs. The receptor set was obtained from a young woman in good health and CMV-seronegative. CDR3s include the opening cysteine and the closing phenylalanine or tryptophan. Fields, in order: V gene, clone size, J gene, D gene, CDR3 protein, CDR3 DNA. The D gene is left open where the match is weak. Clone size is not always given. Where it is, it says once, few, many or a class for expanded clones.

v_gene: TRBV7-3
abundance: NA
j_gene: TRBJ2-5
d_gene: TRBD2
CDR3aa: CASSPTGTSEGTQYF
CDR3nt: TGTGCCAGCAGCCCAACCGGGACTAGCGAAGGGACCCAGTACTTC

v_gene: TRBV2
abundance: NA
j_gene: TRBJ1-6
d_gene: NA
CDR3aa: CATRGTGNSPLHF
CDR3nt: TGTGCCACCCGGGGCACAGGGAATTCACCCCTCCACTTT

v_gene: TRBV27
abundance: few
j_gene: TRBJ1-5
d_gene: TRBD1
CDR3aa: CASSSRYRGGNQPQHF
CDR3nt: TGTGCCAGCAGTTCACGGTACAGGGGTGGCAATCAGCCCCAGCATTTT

v_gene: TRBV6-5
abundance: NA
j_gene: TRBJ1-2
d_gene: TRBD1
CDR3aa: CASRPQGAGYGYTF
CDR3nt: TGTGCCAGCAGACCCCAGGGGGCGGGTTATGGCTACACCTTC

v_gene: TRBV2
abundance: NA
j_gene: TRBJ2-3
d_gene: NA
CDR3aa: CASSVGVVTDTQYF
CDR3nt: TGTGCCAGCAGTGTAGGAGTGGTCACAGATACGCAGTATTTT

v_gene: TRBV2
abundance: NA
j_gene: TRBJ2-2
d_gene: NA
CDR3aa: CASSYRGNTGELFF
CDR3nt: TGTGCCAGCAGTTATCGGGGGAACACCGGGGAGCTGTTTTTT

v_gene: TRBV5-1
abundance: NA
j_gene: TRBJ2-1
d_gene: TRBD2
CDR3aa: CASSKGTSGGANEQFF
CDR3nt: TGCGCCAGCAGCAAAGGGACTAGCGGGGGGGCCAATGAGCAGTTCTTC

v_gene: TRBV6-5
abundance: NA
j_gene: TRBJ1-4
d_gene: NA
CDR3aa: CASSTRVEEKLFF
CDR3nt: TGTGCCAGCAGTACCCGGGTAGAGGAAAAACTGTTTTTT

v_gene: TRBV29-1
abundance: once
j_gene: TRBJ2-7
d_gene: TRBD1
CDR3aa: CSAGDRGYEQYF
CDR3nt: TGCAGCGCCGGAGACAGGGGATACGAGCAGTACTTC

v_gene: TRBV11-2
abundance: NA
j_gene: TRBJ2-7
d_gene: NA
CDR3aa: CASSLGGGTYEQYF
CDR3nt: TGTGCCAGCAGCTTAGGTGGCGGAACCTACGAGCAGTACTTC

v_gene: TRBV2
abundance: NA
j_gene: TRBJ1-1
d_gene: NA
CDR3aa: CASSYRVTSGEAFF
CDR3nt: TGTGCCAGCAGTTACAGGGTCACTAGCGGTGAAGCTTTCTTT

v_gene: TRBV11-2
abundance: NA
j_gene: TRBJ2-7
d_gene: TRBD2
CDR3aa: CASSFPVGGGPTYEQYF
CDR3nt: TGTGCCAGCAGCTTCCCCGTAGGCGGGGGGCCCACCTACGAGCAGTACTTC

v_gene: TRBV7-9
abundance: NA
j_gene: TRBJ2-1
d_gene: TRBD2
CDR3aa: CASSPTSDEQFF
CDR3nt: TGTGCCAGCAGCCCCACTAGCGATGAGCAGTTCTTC

v_gene: TRBV19
abundance: NA
j_gene: TRBJ1-5
d_gene: NA
CDR3aa: CASSIPGQLNQPQHF
CDR3nt: TGTGCCAGTAGTATTCCCGGACAGCTCAATCAGCCCCAGCATTTT

v_gene: TRBV5-1
abundance: NA
j_gene: TRBJ2-6
d_gene: TRBD1
CDR3aa: CASSLGLDRITSGANVLTF
CDR3nt: TGCGCCAGCAGCTTGGGGTTGGACAGGATAACCTCTGGGGCCAACGTCCTGACTTTC

v_gene: TRBV6-5
abundance: NA
j_gene: TRBJ1-1
d_gene: NA
CDR3aa: CASSYTRVPLTEAFF
CDR3nt: TGTGCCAGCAGCTACACCCGGGTTCCCCTAACTGAAGCTTTCTTT

v_gene: TRBV19
abundance: NA
j_gene: TRBJ2-1
d_gene: TRBD2
CDR3aa: CASSISGGEDEQFF
CDR3nt: TGTGCCAGTAGTATAAGCGGGGGAGAGGATGAGCAGTTCTTC

v_gene: TRBV9
abundance: NA
j_gene: TRBJ2-1
d_gene: TRBD2
CDR3aa: CASSHSGGANGEQFF
CDR3nt: TGTGCCAGCAGCCATAGCGGGGGGGCGAACGGAGAGCAGTTCTTC

v_gene: TRBV19
abundance: NA
j_gene: TRBJ2-3
d_gene: NA
CDR3aa: CASSIGGTDTQYF
CDR3nt: TGTGCCAGTAGTATAGGCGGCACAGATACGCAGTATTTT

v_gene: TRBV6-1
abundance: once
j_gene: TRBJ2-7
d_gene: NA
CDR3aa: CASTQDPYEQYF
CDR3nt: TGTGCCAGCACTCAGGATCCCTACGAGCAGTACTTC

v_gene: TRBV5-1
abundance: once
j_gene: TRBJ1-6
d_gene: NA
CDR3aa: CASSSIPGLEAALHF
CDR3nt: TGCGCCAGCAGCTCAATTCCGGGTCTCGAGGCGGCCCTCCACTTT

v_gene: TRBV7-9
abundance: NA
j_gene: TRBJ2-1
d_gene: TRBD2
CDR3aa: CASSLPSGGADEQFF
CDR3nt: TGTGCCAGCAGCTTGCCTAGCGGGGGGGCGGATGAGCAGTTCTTC

v_gene: TRBV6-1
abundance: NA
j_gene: TRBJ2-3
d_gene: NA
CDR3aa: CASSPTLSSTDTQYF
CDR3nt: TGTGCCAGCAGCCCCACTCTCTCGAGCACAGATACGCAGTATTTT

v_gene: TRBV19
abundance: once
j_gene: TRBJ2-1
d_gene: TRBD2
CDR3aa: CASRYTSGGNNEQFF
CDR3nt: TGTGCCAGTCGTTATACTAGCGGGGGAAACAATGAGCAGTTCTTC

v_gene: TRBV6-5
abundance: NA
j_gene: TRBJ1-3
d_gene: NA
CDR3aa: CASSYADISSGNTIYF
CDR3nt: TGTGCCAGCAGTTACGCAGACATTAGCTCTGGAAACACCATATATTTT

v_gene: TRBV6-1
abundance: NA
j_gene: TRBJ1-1
d_gene: NA
CDR3aa: CASSEVAGRIEAFF
CDR3nt: TGTGCCAGCAGTGAAGTCGCAGGCAGGATTGAAGCTTTCTTT

v_gene: TRBV19
abundance: NA
j_gene: TRBJ1-4
d_gene: NA
CDR3aa: CASSRGPATNEKLFF
CDR3nt: TGTGCCAGTAGTAGAGGCCCTGCAACTAATGAAAAACTGTTTTTT

v_gene: TRBV5-1
abundance: NA
j_gene: TRBJ1-6
d_gene: TRBD1
CDR3aa: CASSLGTGVNSPLHF
CDR3nt: TGCGCCAGCAGCTTGGGTACAGGGGTGAATTCACCCCTCCACTTT

v_gene: TRBV12-5
abundance: NA
j_gene: TRBJ1-6
d_gene: TRBD1
CDR3aa: CASGLAGGQNNSPLHF
CDR3nt: TGTGCTAGTGGTTTGGCCGGGGGACAGAATAATTCACCCCTCCACTTT

v_gene: TRBV9
abundance: NA
j_gene: TRBJ1-1
d_gene: TRBD1
CDR3aa: CASSVGTGANTEAFF
CDR3nt: TGTGCCAGCAGCGTGGGGACAGGGGCGAACACTGAAGCTTTCTTT

v_gene: TRBV19
abundance: NA
j_gene: TRBJ1-2
d_gene: TRBD1
CDR3aa: CASSGRQGITGYTF
CDR3nt: TGTGCCAGTAGTGGGCGACAGGGAATTACCGGCTACACCTTC

v_gene: TRBV4-2
abundance: NA
j_gene: TRBJ2-7
d_gene: TRBD2
CDR3aa: CASSPGALAGYEQYF
CDR3nt: TGTGCCAGCAGCCCCGGGGCACTAGCGGGGTACGAGCAGTACTTC